Below, 17 T cell receptor beta chains from the same sample are listed, as sequenced in a study of T cell repertoires in cytomegalovirus infection (dated by TCRdb to the late 2010s). The sequencing machine was an Illumina HiSeq 1500. In-frame beta chains were kept once TCRdb had trimmed the public reads at Q25 with fastp and called clones with MiXCR. Here each entry gathers all rows of one CDR3 protein and keeps the most common genes and DNA. The sample contains fewer than 300,000 distinct CDR3 sequences, roughly a quarter of them found a single time. The ten largest clonotypes hold about 14% of the sample. The specimen was PBMCs. The receptors derive from a human donor in good health (CMV status not recorded). Some clones in this sample may be carry-over from other donors' samples.

V usage is TRBV20-1 and J usage is TRBJ2-1; 7 bases align to TRBD2. J gave up 1 base and V 0 bases, and 9 bases lay outside the gene matches. Germline CDR1 is DFQATT and CDR2 is SNEGSKA (reference sequence). CDR3 length: 17 amino acids. CDR3 sequence reads: CSARDSASGYSYNEQFF. CDR3 nucleotides: TGCAGTGCTAGAGATTCCGCTAGCGGCTATTCCTACAATGAGCAGTTCTTC.

This clonotype was seen many times. The gene calls are TRBV7-8 and TRBJ2-1; 14 positions agree with TRBD2. V trimming: 5 bases; J trimming: 7 bases; junction bases outside the gene matches: 16. Germline CDR1 is SGHVS and CDR2 is FQNEAQ. The CDR3 loop spans 19 amino acids. CDR3 in amino acids: CASSPPLRVTSGRGNEQFF. The CDR3 nucleotides read TGTGCCAGCAGCCCACCACTGAGGGTGACTAGCGGGAGGGGGAATGAGCAGTTCTTC.

This clonotype appeared a few times. This rearrangement joins TRBV7-4 to TRBJ1-1; D unclear. CDR1 SGHVT and CDR2 SQSDAQ come from the germline V gene. The V gene lost 1 base and the J gene lost 2 bases, with 14 bases spanning the gap. This CDR3 is 16 amino acids long. The CDR3 spells CASSLGYGDFNTEAFF. DNA of the CDR3: TGTGCCAGCAGCTTAGGATATGGGGATTTTAACACTGAAGCTTTCTTT.

The chain uses TRBV19 and TRBJ1-4; TRBD1 aligns across 7 bases. There are 16 residues in the CDR3. CDR1 is LNHDA and CDR2 is SQIVND in the germline V gene (reference sequence). J lost 0 bases, V lost 3 bases, and 4 bases had no gene match. CDR3 DNA: TGTGCCAGTAGTATGGGGACAGCCGCAACTAATGAAAAACTGTTTTTT. Translating gives CASSMGTAATNEKLFF.

This clonotype showed up just a few times. The genes are TRBV6-6 and TRBJ2-3, with D unclear. The germline V gene encodes CDR1 MNHNY and CDR2 SVGAGI (reference sequence). Trimming stripped 5 bases from V and 1 base from J, with 13 bases between. CDR3 length equals 15 residues. The CDR3 region has the DNA TGTGCCAGCAGTCCAGTGGGATCGGGCACAGATACGCAGTATTTT. Amino acids: CASSPVGSGTDTQYF.

In this sample, this clonotype turned up a few times. This chain links TRBV5-1 with TRBJ1-3; 9 nucleotides line up with TRBD1. Losses at the gene ends were 4 bases for V and 4 bases for J; bases not matched to a gene: 6. The CDR3 totals 15 residues. CDR1 and CDR2 from the germline V gene are SGHRS and YFSETQ. CDR3: CASSTGTGMGNTIYF. CDR3 DNA sequence: TGCGCCAGCAGCACCGGGACAGGGATGGGAAACACCATATATTTT.

This clonotype was counted ten times or more. The chain couples TRBV7-2 to TRBJ2-1, with D perhaps matching TRBD2 (5 bases). Germline V gene sequence: CDR1 SGHTA, CDR2 FQGNSA. CDR3 length: 14 amino acids. The V end was cut by 1 base, the J end by 8 bases, with 12 bases between. The CDR3 spells CASSLVASRHEQFF. As DNA, the CDR3 is TGTGCCAGCAGCTTAGTGGCTAGCAGGCATGAGCAGTTCTTC.

This clonotype was recorded once. This chain links TRBV7-2 with TRBJ2-3; D remains ambiguous. The length of the CDR3 is 14 residues. Germline V gene data show CDR1 as SGHTA and CDR2 as FQGNSA. With 0 bases removed from V and 3 bases from J, the gap between germline ends came to 7 bases. CDR3 DNA: TGTGCCAGCAGCTTAGCGGGCCAAACAGATACGCAGTATTTT. It is translated as CASSLAGQTDTQYF.

Many counts were recorded for this clonotype. The V gene is TRBV5-1, the J gene TRBJ1-1; D is unresolved. The V end lost 0 bases, the J end lost 8 bases, and 11 bases lay between the germline ends. Germline V gives CDR1 SGHRS, CDR2 YFSETQ. This CDR3 is built from 13 residues. The CDR3 DNA reads as TGCGCCAGCAGCTTGGACCCGAACGAGGAAGCTTTCTTT. Amino acid sequence: CASSLDPNEEAFF.

The V gene is TRBV18, the J gene TRBJ2-3, with 10 bases that match TRBD2. Losses at the gene ends were 3 bases for V and 2 bases for J; bases not matched to a gene: 11. This CDR3 has 18 amino acids. CDR1 KGHSH and CDR2 LQKENI come from the germline V gene. The CDR3 DNA reads as TGTGCCAGCTCACCGAGATTTCCCGGGACTAGCGCCACAGATACGCAGTATTTT. It translates to CASSPRFPGTSATDTQYF.

This clonotype was recorded a few times. V is TRBV29-1 and J is TRBJ2-5; 9 bases are shared with TRBD2. Germline V gene data show CDR1 as SQVTM and CDR2 as ANQGSEA. This CDR3 contains 15 residues. The V segment lost 4 bases and the J segment 4 bases; nucleotides outside the gene matches: 10. The CDR3: CSVVGGLAWGETQYF. CDR3 coding DNA: TGCAGCGTTGTGGGCGGACTAGCGTGGGGAGAGACCCAGTACTTC. The full variable domain, in which reference TRBV29-1 and TRBJ2-5 provide the parts outside the CDR3, is SAVISQKPSRDICQRGTSLTIQCQVDSQVTMMFWYRQQPGQSLTLIATANQGSEATYESGFVIDKFPISRPNLTFSTLTVSNMSPEDSSIYLCSVVGGLAWGETQYFGPGTRLLVL.

This clonotype has ten or more counts. This rearrangement joins TRBV5-6 to TRBJ1-1; a weak D match, TRBD1 (5 bases). The CDR3 spans 13 residues. V lost 4 bases and J lost 0, with 7 bases in between. CDR1 is SGHDT and CDR2 is YYEEEE in the germline V gene. The CDR3 here is CASSRDLNTEAFF. CDR3 nucleotides: TGTGCCAGCAGCAGGGACCTGAACACTGAAGCTTTCTTT.

Only a few counts were recorded for this clonotype. The chain employs TRBV5-6 and TRBJ1-5, with TRBD1 as a possible D gene (6 bases). The CDR3 loop spans 16 amino acids. The V end was cut by 4 bases, the J end by 3 bases, with 17 bases between. The germline V gene encodes CDR1 SGHDT and CDR2 YYEEEE. The CDR3 coding sequence is TGTGCCAGCAGCCAGACTACGACAGGTGACAATCAGCCCCAGCATTTT. Protein sequence: CASSQTTTGDNQPQHF.

This clonotype has just a few counts. For the CDR3, the DNA is TGCAGTGCTAGAGATCCAGGGGCCGGTCAGCCCCAGCATTTT. Translated: CSARDPGAGQPQHF. The rearrangement links TRBV20-1 to TRBJ1-5; TRBD1 is a possible D gene (6 bases). CDR3 size: 14 residues. The germline CDR1 and CDR2 sequences are DFQATT and SNEGSKA (reference sequence). V was trimmed by 0 bases and J by 6 bases, leaving 12 bases between them.

This chain links TRBV28 with TRBJ2-7; D call uncertain. CDR1 and CDR2 (germline): MDHEN, SYDVKM. CDR3 size: 14 residues. V was shortened by 5 bases and J by 0 bases, with 11 bases between the two germline ends. CDR3 in DNA: TGTGCCAGCAGTCCTCCCACCAGCTCCTACGAGCAGTACTTC. Translated, it gives CASSPPTSSYEQYF.

The rearrangement joins TRBV20-1 to TRBJ2-7, with 7 bases that match TRBD2. The CDR3 consists of 15 residues. The V gene's germline CDR1 is DFQATT and CDR2 SNEGSKA (reference sequence). Germline trimming cut 6 bases from V and 1 base from J; bases unmatched to any gene: 12. CDR3 in DNA: TGCAGTGCCTCATTGTCAAGGGGAGGGTCCTACGAGCAGTACTTC. Its translation is CSASLSRGGSYEQYF.

CDR3 DNA: TGTGCCAGCAGCTTAGATCTTGGGCCCTCCTACAATGAGCAGTTCTTC. Its translation is CASSLDLGPSYNEQFF. The chain joins TRBV7-8 to TRBJ2-1; D unresolved. Trimming removed 1 base from V and 0 bases from J, with 10 bases in between. Germline loops: CDR1 SGHVS, CDR2 FQNEAQ. The CDR3 totals 16 residues.